One and the same sample provided the 29 T cell receptor beta chains below, sequenced in a study of post-analysis software for immune sequencing data. Their antigens are not known. Findings of the study overall: In patients, TRBV5-6, TRBV5-1 and TRBV20-1 belonged to five TRBV segments found more frequently than in controls.

TCR beta cDNA libraries had unique molecular identifiers. TCRdb re-derived calls from the PCR reads in MiXCR, one entry per CDR3 protein. The sample contains over 250,000 distinct CDR3 sequences, around 34% of which appear only once. Material for sequencing was blood. Every receptor here comes from a girl aged 5-17 years with multiple sclerosis.

As to this clonotype: A much bigger clone sits one base away, suggesting this may be a read error. J is TRBJ2-3 and V is TRBV19; 8 positions agree with TRBD2. Germline values: CDR1 LNHDA, CDR2 SQIVND (reference sequence). This CDR3 has 16 amino acids. The chain's CDR3 is CASSISGLVFADRQYF. The CDR3 DNA reads TGTGCCAGTAGTATTTCGGGACTAGTTTTTGCCGATAGGCAGTATTTT.

This sequence joins TRBV20-1 and TRBJ2-1, with D possibly being TRBD1 or TRBD2 (5 bases each). The length of the CDR3 is 15 residues. Looked up from germline, CDR1 is DFQATT and CDR2 is SNEGSKA (reference sequence). The germline V and J ends were trimmed by 0 bases and 0 bases, with 9 bases remaining between them. CDR3 DNA sequence: TGCAGTGCTAGAGATCCCGGGACCTCCTACAATGAGCAGTTCTTC. Translating it yields CSARDPGTSYNEQFF.

This clonotype was found a few times. This chain uses TRBV18 with TRBJ2-1; D is perhaps TRBD1 (6 bases). CDR1 and CDR2 from the germline V gene are KGHSH and LQKENI. The CDR3 consists of 17 residues. The V end was cut by 2 bases, the J end by 6 bases, with 20 bases between. In nucleotides, the CDR3 is TGTGCCAGCTCACCAAAGCCGGGACACGGACGGGGCAATGAGCAGTTCTTC. This gives the protein CASSPKPGHGRGNEQFF.

The gene calls are TRBV12-3 or TRBV12-4 and TRBJ1-1, with 7 bases fitting TRBD1. This CDR3 region has 16 residues. V lost 4 bases to trimming and J lost 6 bases; unmatched junction nucleotides: 14. CDR3 nucleotides: TGTGCCAGCAGTTCCGACAGGGCCGGGCTGGGGCCTGAAGCTTTCTTT. This gives the protein CASSSDRAGLGPEAFF.

V is TRBV7-2 and J is TRBJ2-4, with 12 bases matching TRBD2. The CDR3 sequence is 18 residues long. Germline values: CDR1 SGHTA, CDR2 FQGNSA. The ends lost 1 base at V and 1 base at J; junction bases unmatched: 5. The CDR3 reads CASSLGLAGVWAKNIQYF. Here the CDR3 DNA reads TGTGCCAGCAGCTTAGGACTAGCGGGAGTTTGGGCCAAAAACATTCAGTACTTC.

This clonotype has a handful of counts. This sequence joins TRBV7-9 and TRBJ2-1; D gene ambiguous. The V and J ends lost 9 bases and 4 bases respectively, with 7 bases between them. This CDR3 spans 11 amino acids. CDR1 is SEHNR and CDR2 is FQNEAQ in the germline V gene (reference sequence). The CDR3 here is CASRLYNEQFF. The CDR3 DNA is TGTGCCAGTAGGCTATACAATGAGCAGTTCTTC.

This clonotype was detected ten times or more. The CDR3, as DNA: TGTGCCAGCAGCTTGGAACTGAGGGCAGATACGCAGTATTTT. Its translation: CASSLELRADTQYF. The V gene is TRBV5-5, the J gene TRBJ2-3; perhaps TRBD2 as D (5 bases). Germline values: CDR1 SGHKS, CDR2 YYEKEE (reference sequence). The CDR3 has 14 amino acids. Trimming pared 0 bases from V and 4 bases from J, leaving 9 bases between.

There are a few counts of this clonotype. The chain combines TRBV4-1 with TRBJ2-5, with 8 bases that match TRBD1. The CDR3 totals 16 residues. CDR1 and CDR2 (germline): MGHRA, YSYEKL. The trim removed 1 base at V and 5 bases at J, leaving 9 bases unmatched. The CDR3 protein is CASSQGQGAPGETQYF. The CDR3 nucleotides read TGCGCCAGCAGCCAAGGGCAGGGGGCGCCCGGGGAGACCCAGTACTTC.

This clonotype has more than one count but fewer than ten. The chain combines TRBV7-2 with TRBJ1-2; D unclear. V lost 2 bases, J lost 6 bases, and 10 bases lay in between. This CDR3 has 13 residues. Germline loops: CDR1 SGHTA, CDR2 FQGNSA. CDR3 in amino acids: CASSLKGNHGYTF. The CDR3 DNA is TGTGCCAGCAGCTTAAAAGGGAATCATGGCTACACCTTC.

This clonotype was recorded at least ten times. The rearrangement joins TRBV20-1 to TRBJ2-3; maybe TRBD2 (5 bases). CDR1 and CDR2 (germline): DFQATT, SNEGSKA (reference sequence). V lost 0 bases and J 3 bases, leaving 10 bases between the germline ends. The CDR3 runs 14 residues. The CDR3 DNA is TGCAGTGCTAGAGACCGGACTGCGACAGATACGCAGTATTTT. This encodes CSARDRTATDTQYF.

Concerning this clonotype itself: One junction end disagrees with the germline gene, perhaps due to a read error. J is TRBJ2-5 and V is TRBV7-7; 11 nucleotides agree with TRBD2. The CDR3 totals 15 residues. The germline V gene has CDR1 SSHAT and CDR2 FNYEAQ (reference sequence). The DNA of the CDR3 is TGTGTCAGCAGCTTAGAGGCTAGCGGGGGGCGGACCCAGTACTTC. Protein: CVSSLEASGGRTQYF. Full variable domain (remainder filled in from reference TRBV7-7 and TRBJ2-5): GAGVSQSPRYKVTKRGQDVTLRCDPISSHATLYWYQQALGQGPEFLTYFNYEAQPDKSGLPSDRFSAERPEGSISTLTIQRTEQRDSAMYRCVSSLEASGGRTQYFGPGTRLLVL.

In this sample, this clonotype turned up many times. The chain carries TRBV6-5 and TRBJ2-1; 11 bases align to TRBD2. Trimming cost V 5 bases and J 5 bases; bases outside gene matches: 5. The CDR3 has 15 amino acids. Germline values: CDR1 MNHEY, CDR2 SVGAGI. The CDR3 DNA follows: TGTGCCAGCAGTGGGGGGGGACTAGCGGACAATGAGCAGTTCTTC. Translated, it gives CASSGGGLADNEQFF.

There are many counts of this clonotype. J is TRBJ1-5 and V is TRBV7-2; 8 nucleotides align to TRBD1. The CDR3 has 15 residues. V trimming: 4 bases; J trimming: 9 bases; junction bases outside the gene matches: 11. Germline CDR1 reads SGHTA; CDR2 reads FQGNSA. This CDR3 is CASSSSRDRGTPQHF. DNA for the CDR3: TGTGCCAGCAGCTCCTCCAGAGACAGGGGAACGCCCCAGCATTTT. Using reference TRBV7-2 and TRBJ1-5 for the parts outside the CDR3, the full variable domain is GAGVSQSPSNKVTEKGKDVELRCDPISGHTALYWYRQSLGQGLEFLIYFQGNSAPDKSGLPSDRFSAERTGGSVSTLTIQRTQQEDSAVYLCASSSSRDRGTPQHFGDGTRLSIL.

This clonotype was seen only once. The chain carries TRBV7-9 and TRBJ2-5; D uncertain. The J call may be mistaken, given a closer DNA end match to TRBJ2-7. Germline values: CDR1 SEHNR, CDR2 FQNEAQ (reference sequence). This CDR3 region has 14 residues. The chain's CDR3 is CASSPPALPDEQYF. DNA for the CDR3: TGTGCCAGCAGCCCTCCAGCGCTACCCGACGAGCAGTACTTC.

The chain carries TRBV5-1 and TRBJ2-4, with D perhaps TRBD1 or TRBD2 (5 bases each). With the DNA end fitting TRBJ2-7 better, the J assignment may be wrong. There are 12 residues in the CDR3. Germline CDR1 is SGHRS and CDR2 is YFSETQ. The CDR3 bases are TGCGCCAGCAGCTGGGGGTCCAGCGAGCAGTACTTC. As protein: CASSWGSSEQYF.

Turning to this clonotype: This may arise from a read error, as a much more abundant clone is one base away. J is TRBJ1-1 and V is TRBV12-3 or TRBV12-4; D remains unclear. The CDR3 is made up of 12 amino acids. The V end was cut by 6 bases, the J end by 4 bases, with 9 bases between. The CDR3 DNA follows: TGTGCCAGCAGGCCGATGAGCACTGAAGCTTTCTTT. As protein: CASRPMSTEAFF.

This clonotype was recorded many times. The chain employs TRBV5-1 and TRBJ2-3; D is unclear. V was trimmed by 7 bases and J by 0 bases, leaving 12 bases between them. Germline V gene data show CDR1 as SGHRS and CDR2 as YFSETQ. The CDR3 loop spans 14 amino acids. CDR3 DNA: TGCGCCAGCGGCATCGGTCCCAGCACAGATACGCAGTATTTT. Encoded protein: CASGIGPSTDTQYF.

The chain uses TRBV4-2 and TRBJ2-5; no reliable D call. Per germline, CDR1 LGHNA and CDR2 YNFKEQ. The V end lost 0 bases, the J end lost 2 bases, and 7 bases lay between the germline ends. CDR3 length: 14 residues. CDR3 sequence: CASSQEGPQETQYF. The CDR3 nucleotides read TGTGCCAGCAGCCAAGAAGGGCCGCAAGAGACCCAGTACTTC.

This clonotype appeared many times. One end of the junction does not line up with germline, which may come from a read error. This chain joins TRBV20-1 and TRBJ2-1; D could derive from TRBD1 or TRBD2 (6 bases each). Per germline, CDR1 DFQATT and CDR2 SNEGSKA (reference sequence). This CDR3 has 14 amino acids. The DNA of the CDR3 is TGCAGTGCGAGAGGGGGACTTCCGTCACTTGGGCAGTTCTTC. It codes for CSARGGLPSLGQFF.

Details on this clonotype: This may arise from a read error, as a much more abundant clone is one base away. The chain recombines TRBV5-1 with TRBJ2-5; a possible D gene is TRBD1 (6 bases). The DNA end lines up better with TRBJ2-1; the J call may be wrong. The germline CDR1 and CDR2 sequences are SGHRS and YFSETQ. The CDR3 has 15 amino acids. The CDR3, as DNA: TGCGCCAGCAGCTTCCGGGACACGCAACAAGAGACCCAGTTCTTC. It is translated as CASSFRDTQQETQFF.

The rearrangement uses TRBV10-3 and TRBJ2-1, with D perhaps TRBD2 (9 bases). The CDR3 has 15 amino acids. V was clipped by 6 bases and J by 11 bases, with 23 bases between them. Germline values: CDR1 ENHRY, CDR2 SYGVKD. For the CDR3, the DNA is TGTGCCATCAGCAGGGGGCAGAGCGGGAGGCAACAGCAGTTCTTC. This sequence encodes CAISRGQSGRQQQFF.

As to this clonotype: This sequence may be a read error, since a much larger clone differs from it by one base. The chain carries TRBV5-1 and TRBJ2-6; tentatively, D is TRBD1 or TRBD2 (5 bases each). The CDR3 covers 16 residues. The germline V gene encodes CDR1 SGHRS and CDR2 YFSETQ. DNA for the CDR3: TGCGCCAGCAGCCCGGGACGCTCCTCTGAGGCCAACGTCCTGACTTTC. Residues: CASSPGRSSEANVLTF. Using reference TRBV5-1 and TRBJ2-6 for the parts outside the CDR3, the full variable domain is KAGVTQTPRYLIKTRGQQVTLSCSPISGHRSVSWYQQTPGQGLQFLFEYFSETQRNKGNFPGRFSGRQFSNSRSEMNVSTLELGDSALYLCASSPGRSSEANVLTFGAGSRLTVL.

CDR3 nucleotides: TGTGCCAGCTCACCATATCCGGGACAGGGTCGTGATGAGCAGTACTTC. This codes for CASSPYPGQGRDEQYF. The chain is built from TRBV18 and TRBJ2-5; 9 nucleotides line up with TRBD1. The germline gives CDR1 KGHSH, CDR2 LQKENI. This CDR3 contains 16 residues. Trimming at V came to 2 bases and at J to 11 bases, leaving 15 bases not matched to a gene.

The chain couples TRBV12-3 or TRBV12-4 to TRBJ2-7; TRBD1 might be the D (6 bases). The CDR3 extends over 14 amino acids. Trimming shortened V by 6 bases and J by 3 bases, and 15 bases separated the two germline ends. In nucleotides, the CDR3 is TGTGCCAGCAGCCGTCTGAGGGGGAACTACGAGCAGTACTTC. It specifies CASSRLRGNYEQYF.

This chain joins TRBV5-1 and TRBJ2-3; 10 nucleotides line up with TRBD2. Germline V gives CDR1 SGHRS, CDR2 YFSETQ. The CDR3 has 16 residues. J lost 0 bases, V lost 4 bases, and 5 bases had no gene match. For the CDR3, the DNA is TGCGCCAGCAGCCACGGACTAGCGGTTAGCACAGATACGCAGTATTTT. This codes for CASSHGLAVSTDTQYF.

The chain has TRBV20-1 and TRBJ2-6; D ambiguous. This CDR3 spans 11 amino acids. Germline V gene lookup returns CDR1 DFQATT and CDR2 SNEGSKA (reference sequence). Between the trimmed V and J ends, which lost 4 bases and 5 bases, there was a span of 3 bases. DNA of the CDR3: TGCAGTGCTAACCGGGCCAACGTCCTGACTTTC. It is translated as CSANRANVLTF.

This clonotype was counted ten times or more. V gene TRBV7-6 combines with J gene TRBJ1-1, with D uncertain. CDR1 and CDR2 (germline): SGHVS, FNYEAQ. V lost 5 bases to trimming and J lost 1 base, with 8 bases between them. The CDR3 length is 13 residues. CDR3 DNA sequence: TGTGCCAGCAGCCGCGACTGGAACACTGAAGCTTTCTTT. Its protein is CASSRDWNTEAFF.

This clonotype was seen only once. A much larger clone is a single base away; this may be a read error. The chain has TRBV3-1 and TRBJ2-5; D may be TRBD1 (6 bases). The CDR3 is 13 residues long. CDR1 and CDR2 (germline): LGHDT, YNNKEL (reference sequence). CDR3 loop: CASGQGTYETQYF. For the CDR3, the DNA is TGTGCCAGCGGCCAGGGGACCTACGAGACCCAGTACTTC.

This chain uses TRBV14 with TRBJ2-1, with D possibly TRBD2 on 6 matching bases. The V gene lost 3 bases and the J gene lost 4 bases, with 19 bases spanning the gap. Germline CDR1 SGHDN, CDR2 FVKESK. This CDR3 is 17 amino acids long. CDR3 region: CASSQERDSLSYNEQFF. In DNA form, the CDR3 reads TGTGCCAGCAGCCAGGAGAGGGACTCCTTATCGTACAATGAGCAGTTCTTC.